Presented here are 30 T cell receptor beta chains from one specimen sequenced in a study of cytomegalovirus exposure and HLA in healthy donors. PCR involved 60 Vbeta and 13 Jbeta primers. The assay was immunoSEQ multiplex PCR, and TCRdb's table has in-frame clones only and misses some. The profile shows around 200,000 clones, roughly 78% of them singletons. Sequencing was done on a sample of PBMCs. Every receptor here comes from a boy aged 5-17 years in good health and CMV-seronegative.

The chain has TRBV30 and TRBJ1-4; the D is unclear. The V gene's germline CDR1 is GTSNPN and CDR2 SVGIG (reference sequence). Deletions cut 3 bases from V and 2 bases from J, with 7 bases between. CDR3 length equals 13 residues. CDR3 sequence: CAWSARTNEKLFF. CDR3 coding DNA: TGTGCCTGGAGCGCCCGGACTAATGAAAAACTGTTTTTT.

The J gene is TRBJ1-1, the V gene TRBV7-6, with 11 bases identical to TRBD1. J lost 7 bases, V lost 1 base, and 8 bases had no gene match. The CDR3 length is 16 residues. CDR1 and CDR2 from the germline V gene are SGHVS and FNYEAQ. The CDR3: CASSLGAPGTGGEAFF. CDR3 DNA: TGTGCCAGCAGCTTAGGGGCTCCCGGGACAGGGGGTGAAGCTTTCTTT. The whole variable domain, filled in from reference TRBV7-6 and TRBJ1-1, reads GAGVSQSPRYKVTKRGQDVALRCDPISGHVSLYWYRQALGQGPEFLTYFNYEAQQDKSGLPNDRFSAERPEGSISTLTIQRTEQRDSAMYRCASSLGAPGTGGEAFFGQGTRLTVV.

This chain links TRBV9 with TRBJ2-5; D possibly corresponds to TRBD1 (5 bases). Trimming left V 0 bases short and J 2 bases short, with 5 bases between. CDR3 length: 13 amino acids. Germline CDR1 SGDLS, CDR2 YYNGEE. In DNA form, the CDR3 reads TGTGCCAGCAGCGTAGGACAGCAAGAGACCCAGTACTTC. Encoded protein: CASSVGQQETQYF.

This clone has just a few counts. The chain is built from TRBV2 and TRBJ1-1, with 8 bases identical to TRBD1. Germline V gives CDR1 SNHLY, CDR2 FYNNEI. The CDR3 totals 14 residues. J gave up 5 bases and V 3 bases, and 5 bases lay outside the gene matches. CDR3 sequence reads: CASSERQGRTEAFF. CDR3 DNA: TGTGCCAGCAGTGAGAGACAGGGGAGGACTGAAGCTTTCTTT.

V usage is TRBV30 and J usage is TRBJ1-1; D gene ambiguous. V lost 5 bases, J lost 1 base, and 14 bases lay in between. The CDR3 has 14 amino acids. Germline CDR1 is GTSNPN and CDR2 is SVGIG (reference sequence). In DNA form, the CDR3 reads TGTGCCTGGTTAGCGGGTCTGTCGAACACTGAAGCTTTCTTT. This gives the protein CAWLAGLSNTEAFF.

The chain carries TRBV30 and TRBJ1-1, with D possibly TRBD1 on 6 matching bases. The germline gives CDR1 GTSNPN, CDR2 SVGIG (reference sequence). The V end lost 0 bases, the J end lost 7 bases, and 12 bases lay between the germline ends. This CDR3 has 13 amino acids. The CDR3 spells CAWSVFRGSEAFF. The CDR3 coding sequence is TGTGCCTGGAGTGTCTTCAGGGGCAGTGAAGCTTTCTTT. Drawing the rest from reference TRBV30 and TRBJ1-1, the complete variable domain is SQTIHQWPATLVQPVGSPLSLECTVEGTSNPNLYWYRQAAGRGLQLLFYSVGIGQISSEVPQNLSASRPQDRQFILSSKKLLLSDSGFYLCAWSVFRGSEAFFGQGTRLTVV.

V is TRBV5-1 and J is TRBJ1-2; D unclear. The V and J ends lost 1 base and 4 bases respectively, with 5 bases between them. The CDR3 is 12 residues long. The germline gives CDR1 SGHRS, CDR2 YFSETQ. The CDR3 loop reads CASSLSFYGYTF. The CDR3 bases are TGCGCCAGCAGCTTGTCTTTCTATGGCTACACCTTC.

This chain connects TRBV7-2 to TRBJ2-7, with D possibly being TRBD1 (6 bases). This CDR3 region has 15 residues. V lost 5 bases to trimming and J lost 4 bases, with 18 bases between them. Germline CDR1 reads SGHTA; CDR2 reads FQGNSA. The CDR3 nucleotides read TGTGCCAGCAGCGCATACGTGGACAGAAAATACGAGCAGTACTTC. As protein: CASSAYVDRKYEQYF.

The chain recombines TRBV27 with TRBJ2-7; TRBD1 aligns across 7 bases. This CDR3 is built from 12 residues. CDR1 is MNHEY and CDR2 is SMNVEV in the germline V gene (reference sequence). The J segment lost 2 bases and the V segment lost 7 bases, leaving 2 bases of the junction unmatched. The CDR3 reads CASKQGPYEQYF. CDR3 bases: TGTGCCAGCAAACAGGGGCCCTACGAGCAGTACTTC.

This rearrangement joins TRBV11-2 to TRBJ1-1; no reliable D call. The V gene lost 6 bases and the J gene lost 7 bases, with 15 bases spanning the gap. The CDR3 is made up of 13 amino acids. The germline gives CDR1 SGHAT, CDR2 FQNNGV. In DNA, the CDR3 is TGTGCCAGCAGTGAAGAGGATTCTCATGAAGCTTTCTTT. Translating it yields CASSEEDSHEAFF.

CDR3 protein: CASSLPRRGMNTEAFF. The DNA of the CDR3 is TGTGCCAGCAGCTTACCTCGGCGGGGTATGAACACTGAAGCTTTCTTT. This rearrangement joins TRBV13 to TRBJ1-1; D is undetermined. Trimming cost V 2 bases and J 0 bases, with 13 bases left between them. The germline gives CDR1 PRHDT, CDR2 FYEKMQ (reference sequence). This CDR3 is built from 16 residues.

The V and J genes are TRBV19 and TRBJ1-1; D remains ambiguous. Germline lookup yields CDR1 LNHDA and CDR2 SQIVND (reference sequence). V dropped 4 bases and J dropped 1 base, with 7 bases sitting between them. CDR3 length: 13 residues. Here the CDR3 reads CASSTTKNTEAFF. In nucleotides, the CDR3 is TGTGCCAGTAGTACGACAAAGAACACTGAAGCTTTCTTT.

The chain joins TRBV18 to TRBJ1-4, with D possibly TRBD1 on 6 matching bases. V shed 6 bases and J shed 5 bases, with 16 bases lying between them. Germline assignment: CDR1 KGHSH and CDR2 LQKENI. The CDR3 runs 15 residues. CDR3 nucleotides: TGTGCCAGCTCCCCTAGCCTTGGACAGAATGAAAAACTGTTTTTT. This codes for CASSPSLGQNEKLFF.

The genes are TRBV15 and TRBJ1-1, with a possible D match to TRBD1 (5 bases). Germline CDR1 is LNHNV and CDR2 is YYDKDF (reference sequence). The ends were cut back, 1 base at V and 11 bases at J, with 14 bases in the middle. This CDR3 has 13 amino acids. The CDR3 DNA is TGTGCCACCAGCAGAGGGGGCGCCCCAGGCGCTTTCTTT. It encodes CATSRGGAPGAFF.

The gene calls are TRBV19 and TRBJ1-2; TRBD1 is a possible D gene (5 bases). Trimming left V 5 bases short and J 3 bases short, with 16 bases between. CDR1 and CDR2 (germline): LNHDA, SQIVND (reference sequence). CDR3 length: 15 residues. CDR3 nucleotide sequence: TGTGCCAGTAGTGCACATAACAGGACGCACTATGGCTACACCTTC. It is translated as CASSAHNRTHYGYTF.

The CDR3: CASSHPQGYGYTF. In DNA, the CDR3 is TGTGCCAGCAGCCACCCACAGGGCTATGGCTACACCTTC. The chain carries TRBV7-9 and TRBJ1-2; a weak D match, TRBD1 (6 bases). There are 13 residues in the CDR3. Trimming pared 5 bases from V and 4 bases from J, leaving 11 bases between. Germline values: CDR1 SEHNR, CDR2 FQNEAQ (reference sequence).

Only one count was recorded for this clone. The chain employs TRBV5-6 and TRBJ1-4; weak D call: TRBD1 (6 bases). Trimming stripped 2 bases from V and 8 bases from J, with 19 bases between. The CDR3 spans 16 residues. In germline, CDR1 is SGHDT, CDR2 YYEEEE. Written as DNA, the CDR3 is TGTGCCAGCAGCTTTGGAATGGCCAGGGGAACGGAAAAACTGTTTTTT. Amino acids: CASSFGMARGTEKLFF.

This sequence joins TRBV4-1 and TRBJ2-7; maybe TRBD2 (5 bases). The germline V and J ends were trimmed by 5 bases and 5 bases, with 22 bases remaining between them. Germline V gene sequence: CDR1 MGHRA, CDR2 YSYEKL. CDR3 size: 16 residues. DNA of the CDR3: TGCGCCAGCAGCTCGCGGCCCGGGATCCTACCACACGAGCAGTACTTC. Translating gives CASSSRPGILPHEQYF.

The genes are TRBV5-6 and TRBJ1-5; possible D gene TRBD1, 6 bases. CDR3 length equals 15 residues. V lost 0 bases and J lost 0, with 7 bases in between. Germline values: CDR1 SGHDT, CDR2 YYEEEE. The CDR3 loop reads CASSLGTDSNQPQHF. CDR3 in DNA: TGTGCCAGCAGCTTGGGGACAGATAGCAATCAGCCCCAGCATTTT.

This sequence joins TRBV13 and TRBJ1-1; D call uncertain. Germline loops: CDR1 PRHDT, CDR2 FYEKMQ (reference sequence). This CDR3 is 14 amino acids long. The V end was cut by 5 bases, the J end by 7 bases, with 17 bases between. As DNA, the CDR3 is TGTGCCAGCAGCCCTGCCCGAGAGAAATATGAAGCTTTCTTT. This sequence encodes CASSPAREKYEAFF.

The chain combines TRBV4-1 with TRBJ2-7; 14 bases fit TRBD2. The ends lost 6 bases at V and 0 bases at J; junction bases unmatched: 4. This CDR3 is built from 16 residues. Germline-derived CDR1 and CDR2 are MGHRA and YSYEKL. The CDR3 DNA sequence: TGCGCCAGCAGTGAAGGACTAGCGGGAGGCTCCTACGAGCAGTACTTC. Residues: CASSEGLAGGSYEQYF.

The rearrangement links TRBV9 to TRBJ2-4; TRBD2 might be the D (5 bases). The CDR3 loop spans 12 amino acids. V was trimmed by 3 bases and J by 15 bases, leaving 16 bases between them. Germline CDR1 SGDLS, CDR2 YYNGEE. The CDR3 loop reads CASSAGTGSLYF. For the CDR3, the DNA is TGTGCCAGCAGCGCGGGAACTGGTAGCCTGTACTTC.

This clone came up a few times. The chain recombines TRBV7-2 with TRBJ1-2, with 10 bases fitting TRBD1. Germline trimming cut 2 bases from V and 5 bases from J; bases unmatched to any gene: 5. The germline V gene encodes CDR1 SGHTA and CDR2 FQGNSA. This CDR3 contains 15 residues. This CDR3 reads CASSLPRTGGYGYTF. The CDR3, as DNA: TGTGCCAGCAGCTTACCCAGGACAGGGGGGTATGGCTACACCTTC. Based on the CDR3 plus reference TRBV7-2 and TRBJ1-2, the full variable domain is GAGVSQSPSNKVTEKGKDVELRCDPISGHTALYWYRQSLGQGLEFLIYFQGNSAPDKSGLPSDRFSAERTGGSVSTLTIQRTQQEDSAVYLCASSLPRTGGYGYTFGSGTRLTVV.

The rearrangement joins TRBV6-4 to TRBJ2-1, with D possibly being TRBD2 (7 bases). The length of the CDR3 is 15 residues. V lost 3 bases and J 4 bases, leaving 13 bases between the germline ends. Per germline, CDR1 MRHNA and CDR2 SNTAGT. The CDR3 is CASSDREGGYNEQFF. Here the CDR3 DNA reads TGTGCCAGCAGTGATAGGGAGGGGGGGTACAATGAGCAGTTCTTC.

V and J are TRBV6-1 and TRBJ2-1; 11 positions match TRBD2. V lost 4 bases, J lost 0 bases, and 8 bases stayed unmatched. This CDR3 spans 18 amino acids. Germline V CDR1 and CDR2: MNHNS, SASEGT. The CDR3 sequence is CASSGRLAGSSSYNEQFF. The CDR3 nucleotides are TGTGCCAGCAGTGGCCGACTAGCGGGGTCGAGCTCCTACAATGAGCAGTTCTTC.

The V and J genes are TRBV5-6 and TRBJ2-2, with 10 nucleotides matching TRBD1. CDR1 and CDR2 from the germline V gene are SGHDT and YYEEEE. This CDR3 region has 17 residues. Germline trimming cut 2 bases from V and 9 bases from J; bases unmatched to any gene: 13. This CDR3 reads CASSFPGQGRLGRELFF. The CDR3 DNA is TGTGCCAGCAGCTTCCCGGGACAGGGGAGGTTAGGCCGGGAGCTGTTTTTT. Full variable domain (outside the CDR3, taken from reference TRBV5-6 and TRBJ2-2): DAGVTQSPTHLIKTRGQQVTLRCSPKSGHDTVSWYQQALGQGPQFIFQYYEEEERQRGNFPDRFSGHQFPNYSSELNVNALLLGDSALYLCASSFPGQGRLGRELFFGEGSRLTVL.

The CDR3 coding sequence is TGTGCCATCAGTGAGTCGACGGTGAGACCTAGAGACACTGAAGCTTTCTTT. Residues: CAISESTVRPRDTEAFF. The chain has TRBV10-3 and TRBJ1-1; D unclear. The germline V gene has CDR1 ENHRY and CDR2 SYGVKD. V lost 0 bases and J lost 3, with 17 bases in between. The CDR3 contains 17 residues.

The chain joins TRBV30 to TRBJ1-5, with TRBD1 as a possible D gene (5 bases). The V and J ends lost 1 base and 6 bases respectively, with 10 bases between them. Germline CDR1 GTSNPN, CDR2 SVGIG (reference sequence). The CDR3 has 13 residues. DNA for the CDR3: TGTGCCTGGAGTGATGGGGCTGGTCAGCCCCAGCATTTT. It codes for CAWSDGAGQPQHF.

The chain links TRBV4-2 to TRBJ2-5; 14 bases match TRBD2. Germline assignment: CDR1 LGHNA and CDR2 YNFKEQ. The CDR3 is 18 amino acids. Germline trimming cut 0 bases from V and 5 bases from J; bases unmatched to any gene: 8. CDR3 in DNA: TGTGCCAGCAGCCAAGAGCCCGGGACTAGCGGGGGCGCGGAGACCCAGTACTTC. Translated: CASSQEPGTSGGAETQYF.

This clone was seen just once. V gene TRBV7-9 combines with J gene TRBJ1-2; 8 bases fit TRBD1. Trimming cost V 3 bases and J 6 bases; bases outside gene matches: 6. CDR1 SEHNR and CDR2 FQNEAQ come from the germline V gene (reference sequence). The CDR3 loop spans 14 amino acids. The DNA for the CDR3 is TGTGCCAGCAGCTTGGGGACAGGCGGGGATGGCTACACCTTC. Protein sequence: CASSLGTGGDGYTF. Based on the CDR3 plus reference TRBV7-9 and TRBJ1-2, the full variable domain is DTGVSQNPRHKITKRGQNVTFRCDPISEHNRLYWYRQTLGQGPEFLTYFQNEAQLEKSRLLSDRFSAERPKGSFSTLEIQRTEQGDSAMYLCASSLGTGGDGYTFGSGTRLTVV.